Listed below are T cell receptor beta chains from one sample, sequenced in a study of CD8 T cells in Susac syndrome. TCRdb processed the immunoSEQ multiplex PCR reads anew with MiXCR; each CDR3 protein has one entry. The table includes 100,000 or so distinct CDR3 sequences, 95% detected once. Source material: CD8+ T cells from PBMCs. The receptors shown here come from a human donor with Susac syndrome. CDR3s include the opening cysteine and the closing phenylalanine or tryptophan. Each record gives: D gene, clone size, V gene, J gene, CDR3 DNA, CDR3 protein. A D gene is named only where the DNA matches it firmly. For some rows the clone size is stated as once, few or many, or as a class when expanded; others skip it.

d_gene: TRBD2
abundance: NA
v_gene: TRBV7-3
j_gene: TRBJ2-1
CDR3nt: TGTGCCAGCAGCTTAGGGAGGGCAGAGCAGTTCTTC
CDR3aa: CASSLGRAEQFF

d_gene: TRBD2
abundance: NA
v_gene: TRBV4-1
j_gene: TRBJ2-5
CDR3nt: TGCGCCAGCAGCATAACCGGGACTAGCCGAGAGACCCAGTACTTC
CDR3aa: CASSITGTSRETQYF

d_gene: TRBD2
abundance: NA
v_gene: TRBV7-9
j_gene: TRBJ2-3
CDR3nt: TGTGCCAGCAGCCCTACTAGCGGGAGGGCAGATACGCAGTATTTT
CDR3aa: CASSPTSGRADTQYF

d_gene: NA
abundance: NA
v_gene: TRBV5-1
j_gene: TRBJ1-4
CDR3nt: TGCGCCAGCAGCCCAGGACAGTCAACTAATGAAAAACCGTTTTTT
CDR3aa: CASSPGQSTNEKPFF

d_gene: NA
abundance: NA
v_gene: TRBV4-1
j_gene: TRBJ1-1
CDR3nt: TGCGCCAGCAGCCAAGGGGCCTTACTGAACACTGAAGCTTTCTTT
CDR3aa: CASSQGALLNTEAFF

d_gene: TRBD2
abundance: NA
v_gene: TRBV24-1
j_gene: TRBJ2-3
CDR3nt: TGTGCCACCAGTGATTCACCGACTAGCGGGGCTTACACAGATACGCAGTATTTT
CDR3aa: CATSDSPTSGAYTDTQYF

d_gene: NA
abundance: NA
v_gene: TRBV20-1
j_gene: TRBJ1-1
CDR3nt: TGCAGTGCTAGAAGGGAGGGTGGGGGAACTGAAGCTTTCTTT
CDR3aa: CSARREGGGTEAFF

d_gene: TRBD2
abundance: NA
v_gene: TRBV29-1
j_gene: TRBJ2-5
CDR3nt: TGCAGCGTCCCCCGGGGGGTAGAGACCCAGTACTTC
CDR3aa: CSVPRGVETQYF

d_gene: TRBD2
abundance: NA
v_gene: TRBV15
j_gene: TRBJ2-5
CDR3nt: TGTGCCACCAGCAGGGGACATTTCGGGACTAGCGGGAGCCATCGGGCTGAGACCCAGTACTTC
CDR3aa: CATSRGHFGTSGSHRAETQYF

d_gene: TRBD2
abundance: NA
v_gene: TRBV13
j_gene: TRBJ2-1
CDR3nt: TGTGCCAGCAGCTTAGGGAGCGGGACCTACAATGAGCAGTTCTTC
CDR3aa: CASSLGSGTYNEQFF

d_gene: NA
abundance: once
v_gene: TRBV11-2
j_gene: TRBJ2-7
CDR3nt: TGTGCCAGCAGCTTAGAGGGGCCCGCGGGGCAGTACTTC
CDR3aa: CASSLEGPAGQYF

d_gene: NA
abundance: once
v_gene: TRBV13
j_gene: TRBJ1-6
CDR3nt: TGTGCCAGCAGCTTCGGGGGAATAGGGGATTCACCCCTCCACTTT
CDR3aa: CASSFGGIGDSPLHF

d_gene: NA
abundance: NA
v_gene: TRBV29-1
j_gene: TRBJ2-7
CDR3nt: TGCAGCGTAGGGACATCCGGCGAGCAGTACTTC
CDR3aa: CSVGTSGEQYF

d_gene: TRBD1
abundance: NA
v_gene: TRBV4-2
j_gene: TRBJ2-3
CDR3nt: TGTGCCAGCAGCGCCCACCGGGACAGGGGGCGAACAGATACGCAGTATTTT
CDR3aa: CASSAHRDRGRTDTQYF

d_gene: NA
abundance: NA
v_gene: TRBV6-1
j_gene: TRBJ1-2
CDR3nt: TGTGCCAGCAGTGAACCTCGAACCTTC
CDR3aa: CASSEPRTF

d_gene: TRBD1
abundance: once
v_gene: TRBV5-4
j_gene: TRBJ2-5
CDR3nt: TGTGCCAGCAGCAGGGACAGGGCAGCAGAGACCCAGTACTTC
CDR3aa: CASSRDRAAETQYF

d_gene: TRBD2
abundance: NA
v_gene: TRBV6-2/TRBV6-3
j_gene: TRBJ2-1
CDR3nt: TGTGCCAGCAGTTACGGACTAGCGGGGACTGAGCAGTTCTTC
CDR3aa: CASSYGLAGTEQFF

d_gene: TRBD2
abundance: NA
v_gene: TRBV5-4
j_gene: TRBJ2-1
CDR3nt: TGTGCCAGCAGCTTGGCGGGAGGAGGCTCCTACAATGAGCAGTTCTTC
CDR3aa: CASSLAGGGSYNEQFF

d_gene: NA
abundance: NA
v_gene: TRBV27
j_gene: TRBJ1-6
CDR3nt: TGTGCCAGCAGTTCCACAGGGTTGCGGTCACCCCTCCACTTT
CDR3aa: CASSSTGLRSPLHF

d_gene: TRBD2
abundance: NA
v_gene: TRBV20-1
j_gene: TRBJ2-3
CDR3nt: TGCAGTGCTAGAGATGACCCTCTAGCGGGGGGCACAGATACGCAGTATTTT
CDR3aa: CSARDDPLAGGTDTQYF

d_gene: NA
abundance: once
v_gene: TRBV6-2/TRBV6-3
j_gene: TRBJ2-7
CDR3nt: TGTGCCAGCAGTTACTCACCGGATACTCCCGGCGAGCAGTACTTC
CDR3aa: CASSYSPDTPGEQYF

d_gene: TRBD1
abundance: NA
v_gene: TRBV11-2
j_gene: TRBJ2-5
CDR3nt: TGTGCCAGCAGCCCCTTGACAGGGGGCCATGAGACCCAGTACTTC
CDR3aa: CASSPLTGGHETQYF

d_gene: NA
abundance: NA
v_gene: TRBV9
j_gene: TRBJ2-3
CDR3nt: TGTGCCAGCAGGGCCGGGACCGCTCGCACAGATACGCAGTATTTT
CDR3aa: CASRAGTARTDTQYF

d_gene: NA
abundance: NA
v_gene: TRBV20-1
j_gene: TRBJ1-2
CDR3nt: TGCAGTGCTACCCAGGACTATGGCTACACCTTC
CDR3aa: CSATQDYGYTF

d_gene: NA
abundance: NA
v_gene: TRBV27
j_gene: TRBJ2-5
CDR3nt: TGTGCCAGCAGGCCTACTAGCAAGGGAGTTCAGACCCAGTACTTC
CDR3aa: CASRPTSKGVQTQYF

d_gene: NA
abundance: NA
v_gene: TRBV14
j_gene: TRBJ2-2
CDR3nt: TGTGCCAGCAGCCAAAGACTGAACACCGGGGAGCTGTTTTTT
CDR3aa: CASSQRLNTGELFF

d_gene: TRBD2
abundance: NA
v_gene: TRBV5-1
j_gene: TRBJ2-6
CDR3nt: TGCGCCAGCAGCGGGGGGGCTGGGGCCAACGTCCTGACTTTC
CDR3aa: CASSGGAGANVLTF

d_gene: NA
abundance: NA
v_gene: TRBV20-1
j_gene: TRBJ2-7
CDR3nt: TGCAGTGCTAGCGGAGGGTTTAGCTCCTACGAGCAGTACTTC
CDR3aa: CSASGGFSSYEQYF

d_gene: NA
abundance: NA
v_gene: TRBV4-1
j_gene: TRBJ1-2
CDR3nt: TGCGCCAGCAGCCAAGATCTGGCAGGGGCCAACTATGGCTACACCTTC
CDR3aa: CASSQDLAGANYGYTF

d_gene: NA
abundance: NA
v_gene: TRBV27
j_gene: TRBJ2-6
CDR3nt: TGTGCCAGCAGTCCGGTTGGGGCCAACGTCCTGACTTTC
CDR3aa: CASSPVGANVLTF

d_gene: NA
abundance: NA
v_gene: TRBV5-1
j_gene: TRBJ2-3
CDR3nt: TGCGCCAGCAGCTTGGAACGTGGAGTAGGCACAGATACGCAGTATTTT
CDR3aa: CASSLERGVGTDTQYF

d_gene: TRBD2
abundance: once
v_gene: TRBV29-1
j_gene: TRBJ2-1
CDR3nt: TGCAGCGTTGGACTAGCGGGGGCGAATGAGCAGTTCTTC
CDR3aa: CSVGLAGANEQFF

d_gene: NA
abundance: once
v_gene: TRBV7-8
j_gene: TRBJ2-3
CDR3nt: TGTGCCAGCTCCCTCCCCGGCGAGTCAGATACGCAGTATTTT
CDR3aa: CASSLPGESDTQYF

d_gene: TRBD2
abundance: NA
v_gene: TRBV12-3/TRBV12-4
j_gene: TRBJ2-1
CDR3nt: TGTGCCAGCAGTCGCCCGAGACTAGCGTCGTACAATGAGCAGTTCTTC
CDR3aa: CASSRPRLASYNEQFF

d_gene: NA
abundance: NA
v_gene: TRBV18
j_gene: TRBJ1-2
CDR3nt: TGTGCCAGCTCACCCGAGGGGAGGAACTATGGCTACACCTTC
CDR3aa: CASSPEGRNYGYTF

d_gene: NA
abundance: NA
v_gene: TRBV4-1
j_gene: TRBJ1-3
CDR3nt: TGCGCCAGCAGCCAAACCTCTGGAAACACCATATATTTT
CDR3aa: CASSQTSGNTIYF

d_gene: TRBD2
abundance: NA
v_gene: TRBV13
j_gene: TRBJ2-7
CDR3nt: TGTGCCAGCAGCTCTGGGGAGGGCCCCTACGAGCAGTACTTC
CDR3aa: CASSSGEGPYEQYF

d_gene: NA
abundance: NA
v_gene: TRBV7-8
j_gene: TRBJ2-7
CDR3nt: TGTGCCAGCAGCTCCGACCGGGACTCTTTTTACGAGCAGTACTTC
CDR3aa: CASSSDRDSFYEQYF

d_gene: NA
abundance: NA
v_gene: TRBV13
j_gene: TRBJ1-1
CDR3nt: TGTGCCAGCAGCTTAGTAGGGAGAGCTTTCTTT
CDR3aa: CASSLVGRAFF

d_gene: NA
abundance: NA
v_gene: TRBV7-2
j_gene: TRBJ2-5
CDR3nt: TGTGCCAGCAGCTTTGTCGGGGGCGGCGAGACCCAGTACTTC
CDR3aa: CASSFVGGGETQYF

d_gene: NA
abundance: NA
v_gene: TRBV27
j_gene: TRBJ1-2
CDR3nt: TGTGCCAGCGGACAAAACTATGGCTACACCTTC
CDR3aa: CASGQNYGYTF

d_gene: NA
abundance: NA
v_gene: TRBV10-3
j_gene: TRBJ1-2
CDR3nt: TGTGCCATCAGTGGGCTTACTAATGGCTACACCTTC
CDR3aa: CAISGLTNGYTF

d_gene: NA
abundance: NA
v_gene: TRBV29-1
j_gene: TRBJ2-1
CDR3nt: TGCATCATCGGAGGGGGCCAAGCAAATGAGCAGTTCTTC
CDR3aa: CIIGGGQANEQFF

d_gene: NA
abundance: NA
v_gene: TRBV4-1
j_gene: TRBJ2-1
CDR3nt: TGCGCCAGCAGCCAAGTTCCGGGGCTCGATGAGCAGTTCTTC
CDR3aa: CASSQVPGLDEQFF

d_gene: NA
abundance: NA
v_gene: TRBV27
j_gene: TRBJ2-7
CDR3nt: TGTGCCAGCAGCCTAGCCGACGGCTCCTACGAGCAGTACTTC
CDR3aa: CASSLADGSYEQYF

d_gene: TRBD1
abundance: few
v_gene: TRBV29-1
j_gene: TRBJ2-7
CDR3nt: TGCAGCGTCGCCGGGACAGCATCCTACGAGCAGTACTTC
CDR3aa: CSVAGTASYEQYF

d_gene: TRBD2
abundance: few
v_gene: TRBV4-2
j_gene: TRBJ2-5
CDR3nt: TGTGCCAGCAGCCGCAGCGGGGTTGGGGAGACCCAGTACTTC
CDR3aa: CASSRSGVGETQYF

d_gene: TRBD1
abundance: NA
v_gene: TRBV18
j_gene: TRBJ1-2
CDR3nt: TGTGCCAGCACAGCCGGGACAGGGGCCGGCTACACCTTC
CDR3aa: CASTAGTGAGYTF

d_gene: NA
abundance: NA
v_gene: TRBV29-1
j_gene: TRBJ1-2
CDR3nt: TGCAGCGTTAACCCGCCGGACTATGGCTACACCTTC
CDR3aa: CSVNPPDYGYTF

d_gene: TRBD2
abundance: NA
v_gene: TRBV30
j_gene: TRBJ2-4
CDR3nt: TGTGCCGGGACTAGCGGGAACATTCAGTACTTC
CDR3aa: CAGTSGNIQYF

d_gene: TRBD1
abundance: NA
v_gene: TRBV20-1
j_gene: TRBJ1-6
CDR3nt: TGCAGTGCTAGAGGAGGGACAGGGGGCGAGACTTCACCCCTCCACTTT
CDR3aa: CSARGGTGGETSPLHF

d_gene: NA
abundance: NA
v_gene: TRBV3-1
j_gene: TRBJ2-3
CDR3nt: TGTGCCAGCAGCCAACGCCCCATAAGCACAGATACGCAGTATTTT
CDR3aa: CASSQRPISTDTQYF

d_gene: NA
abundance: NA
v_gene: TRBV4-1
j_gene: TRBJ2-3
CDR3nt: TGCGCCAGCAGCCCGCAGGGGTGGCCGAGCACAGATACGCAGTATTTT
CDR3aa: CASSPQGWPSTDTQYF